This entry lists 17 T cell receptor beta chains sequenced from one sample in a study of response to subunit inactivated influenza vaccine. TCRdb re-derived calls from the RT-PCR reads in MiXCR, one entry per CDR3 protein. The table has 170,000 or so distinct CDR3 sequences, over 8.5% seen once. The source material was CD8+ T cells sorted from PBMCs, sampled around 2 years after vaccination. Receptor source: a man between 50 and 75 years old who received an inactivated influenza vaccine.

V is TRBV6-2 or TRBV6-3 and J is TRBJ2-2, with D uncertain. This CDR3 spans 15 amino acids. Germline V gene lookup returns CDR1 MNHEY and CDR2 SVGEGT. V was clipped by 0 bases and J by 5 bases, with 10 bases between them. CDR3: CASSYSTISTGELFF. The CDR3 DNA is TGTGCCAGCAGTTACTCGACCATAAGTACCGGGGAGCTGTTTTTT.

This chain uses TRBV19 with TRBJ2-7, with D maybe TRBD2 (5 bases). The V gene's germline CDR1 is LNHDA and CDR2 SQIVND (reference sequence). V lost 5 bases, J lost 5 bases, and 16 bases lay in between. The CDR3 runs 14 residues. The CDR3 sequence is CASSLVAASHEQYF. The CDR3, as DNA: TGTGCCAGTAGTCTCGTCGCGGCTAGCCACGAGCAGTACTTC.

This clonotype appeared a few times. The chain combines TRBV6-6 with TRBJ2-1; no firm D call. The CDR3 extends over 13 amino acids. Germline CDR1 and CDR2: MNHNY and SVGAGI (reference sequence). Trimming cost V 0 bases and J 5 bases, with 5 bases left between them. The DNA of the CDR3 is TGTGCCAGCAGTTACTCCAAGGACAATGAGCAGTTCTTC. Translated, it gives CASSYSKDNEQFF.

There are many counts of this clonotype. This rearrangement joins TRBV5-6 to TRBJ2-7, with D maybe TRBD2 (5 bases). Between the trimmed V and J ends, which lost 5 bases and 6 bases, there was a span of 21 bases. CDR1 is SGHDT and CDR2 is YYEEEE in the germline V gene. The CDR3 spans 15 residues. The CDR3 loop reads CASRLHLAPSGEQYF. CDR3 DNA sequence: TGTGCCAGCAGATTACATCTAGCCCCTTCTGGCGAGCAGTACTTC.

This chain links TRBV6-1 with TRBJ2-5; 13 nucleotides align to TRBD2. Per the germline V gene, CDR1 is MNHNS and CDR2 is SASEGT. This CDR3 has 18 amino acids. Trimming took 5 bases from V and 3 from J; bases not matched to a gene: 12. CDR3 in amino acids: CASSHGGPGLAGEETQYF. CDR3 sequence (DNA): TGTGCCAGCAGTCATGGGGGGCCAGGACTAGCGGGAGAAGAGACCCAGTACTTC.

This clonotype has just a few counts. This CDR3 reads CASSQEGHMLRETQYF. The CDR3 nucleotides read TGCGCCAGCAGCCAAGAGGGGCATATGCTGCGGGAGACCCAGTACTTC. V gene TRBV4-3 combines with J gene TRBJ2-5, with D perhaps matching TRBD1 (5 bases). The V gene's germline CDR1 is LGHNA and CDR2 YSLEER. V was trimmed by 0 bases and J by 5 bases, leaving 16 bases between them. The CDR3 spans 16 residues.

This clonotype was found a few times. The V call is TRBV2, the J call TRBJ2-5; 9 nucleotides line up with TRBD2. This CDR3 contains 15 residues. The V and J ends lost 3 bases and 5 bases, in that order; junction bases with no gene match: 7. Germline V CDR1 and CDR2: SNHLY, FYNNEI. The CDR3 is CASSELSGRVETQYF. The DNA for the CDR3 is TGTGCCAGCAGTGAGCTTAGCGGGAGAGTGGAGACCCAGTACTTC.

Only a few counts were recorded for this clonotype. The chain uses TRBV15 and TRBJ1-1; 7 bases fit TRBD1. This CDR3 is 14 amino acids long. Trimming cost V 8 bases and J 2 bases; bases outside gene matches: 8. CDR1 and CDR2 (germline): LNHNV, YYDKDF (reference sequence). The CDR3 region is CATARDSYNTEAFF. As DNA, the CDR3 is TGTGCCACCGCCCGGGACAGTTATAACACTGAAGCTTTCTTT.

J is TRBJ2-5 and V is TRBV15; weak D call: TRBD2 (5 bases). The V gene lost 5 bases and the J gene lost 1 base, with 14 bases spanning the gap. The CDR3 has 15 residues. Germline V gene lookup returns CDR1 LNHNV and CDR2 YYDKDF (reference sequence). The CDR3 DNA sequence: TGTGCCACCAGCCGCGAACCGGGGATCCAAGAGACCCAGTACTTC. It codes for CATSREPGIQETQYF.

This clonotype was seen at least ten times. The chain carries TRBV10-3 and TRBJ2-2; either TRBD1 or TRBD2 may fit D (5 bases each). The germline V gene has CDR1 ENHRY and CDR2 SYGVKD. The V end lost 3 bases, the J end lost 6 bases, and 17 bases lay between the germline ends. This CDR3 has 16 amino acids. Here the CDR3 DNA reads TGTGCCATCAGTGACCGGGACCCGCTTCAATCCGGGGAGCTGTTTTTT. Translating gives CAISDRDPLQSGELFF.

The rearrangement links TRBV6-5 to TRBJ1-2; D unclear. The V end was cut by 0 bases, the J end by 3 bases, with 11 bases between. CDR1 and CDR2 (germline): MNHEY, SVGAGI. The CDR3 is 15 residues long. CDR3 DNA sequence: TGTGCCAGCAGTTACTCAATCGCAGTTCACTATGGCTACACCTTC. This codes for CASSYSIAVHYGYTF.

This clonotype has a count of ten or more. The J gene is TRBJ2-1, the V gene TRBV4-3; no firm D call. This CDR3 comprises 16 residues. The ends were cut back, 4 bases at V and 4 bases at J, with 17 bases in the middle. Germline CDR1 LGHNA, CDR2 YSLEER. CDR3 bases: TGCGCCAGCAGCCCCAACAGCCAGGACCCTTACAATGAGCAGTTCTTC. Residues: CASSPNSQDPYNEQFF.

The V call is TRBV7-9, the J call TRBJ1-3; TRBD1 matches at 9 bases. The ends lost 5 bases at V and 0 bases at J; junction bases unmatched: 5. This CDR3 has 16 residues. The V gene's germline CDR1 is SEHNR and CDR2 FQNEAQ (reference sequence). The CDR3, as DNA: TGTGCCAGCAGCCATACAGGGGGCCTCTCTGGAAACACCATATATTTT. Encoded protein: CASSHTGGLSGNTIYF.

This clonotype has just a few counts. The CDR3 DNA reads as TGCAGTGCCACGGTTGGGGTGCTTACAGCGAACACTGAAGCTTTCTTT. It is translated as CSATVGVLTANTEAFF. The chain combines TRBV20-1 with TRBJ1-1; D unresolved. The CDR3 sequence is 16 residues long. The germline gives CDR1 DFQATT, CDR2 SNEGSKA (reference sequence). Trimming removed 6 bases from V and 1 base from J, with 21 bases in between.

This clonotype was picked up a small number of times. V gene TRBV4-3 combines with J gene TRBJ1-2, with D perhaps TRBD1 (5 bases). Trimming removed 4 bases at V and 6 bases at J, with 21 bases between. Germline loops: CDR1 LGHNA, CDR2 YSLEER. The CDR3 is 16 amino acids. The CDR3 nucleotides are TGCGCCAGCAGCCCCCTGGTCGGGACCTCGGTTAATGGCTACACCTTC. This translates into CASSPLVGTSVNGYTF.

The chain links TRBV11-2 to TRBJ2-1, with 11 bases lining up with TRBD2. Germline lookup yields CDR1 SGHAT and CDR2 FQNNGV. V shed 5 bases and J 7 bases; nucleotides not matched to a gene: 4. The CDR3 consists of 14 residues. The CDR3 spells CASSRRTSGNEQFF. The CDR3 DNA sequence: TGTGCCAGCAGCCGCCGGACTAGCGGGAATGAGCAGTTCTTC. Full variable domain (remainder filled in from reference TRBV11-2 and TRBJ2-1): EAGVAQSPRYKIIEKRQSVAFWCNPISGHATLYWYQQILGQGPKLLIQFQNNGVVDDSQLPKDRFSAERLKGVDSTLKIQPAKLEDSAVYLCASSRRTSGNEQFFGPGTRLTVL.

In this sample, this clonotype turned up many times. CDR3 sequence reads: CASRNGNTGELFF. The CDR3 coding sequence is TGTGCCAGCCGCAACGGGAACACCGGGGAGCTGTTTTTT. The rearrangement links TRBV2 to TRBJ2-2, with unresolved D. Germline CDR1 and CDR2: SNHLY and FYNNEI. The CDR3 spans 13 residues. V was cut by 8 bases and J by 1 base, with 8 bases left in between.